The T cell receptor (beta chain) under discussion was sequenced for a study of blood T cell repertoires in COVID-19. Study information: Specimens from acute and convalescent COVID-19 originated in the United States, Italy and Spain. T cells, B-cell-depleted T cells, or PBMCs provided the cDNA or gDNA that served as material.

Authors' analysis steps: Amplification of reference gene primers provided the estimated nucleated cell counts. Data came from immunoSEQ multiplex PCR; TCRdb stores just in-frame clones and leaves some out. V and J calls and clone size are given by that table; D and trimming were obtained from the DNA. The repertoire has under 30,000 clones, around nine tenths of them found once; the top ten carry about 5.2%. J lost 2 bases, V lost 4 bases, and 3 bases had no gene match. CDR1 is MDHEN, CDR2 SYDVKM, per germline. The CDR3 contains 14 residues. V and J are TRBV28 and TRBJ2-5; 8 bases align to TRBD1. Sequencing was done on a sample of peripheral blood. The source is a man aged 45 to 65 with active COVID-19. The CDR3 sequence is CASSSRTGQETQYF. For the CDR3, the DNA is TGTGCCAGCAGTTCCAGGACAGGGCAAGAGACCCAGTACTTC. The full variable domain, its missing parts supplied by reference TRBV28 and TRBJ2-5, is DVKVTQSSRYLVKRTGEKVFLECVQDMDHENMFWYRQDPGLGLRLIYFSYDVKMKEKGDIPEGYSVSREKKERFSLILESASTNQTSMYLCASSSRTGQETQYFGPGTRLLVL.